A single sample is the source of the 16 T cell receptor beta chains below, sequenced in a study of a mutant IDH1 vaccine in newly diagnosed glioma. These receptors lack a known antigen. Stated time point: week 23, last vaccination. Topical imiquimod was applied with each vaccine dose, which held 300 ug of mutant IDH1 20-mer peptide. Clones were read by immunoSEQ multiplex PCR, and TCRdb kept only the in-frame ones, dropping some. The sample yields about 81,000 clones, 85% seen once. Sequences were derived from PBMCs, sampled from a glioma patient whose treatment included an IDH1 peptide vaccine. All receptors come from a man aged 30-40 years with glioma. Some clones in this sample may be carry-over from other donors' samples.

The chain joins TRBV6-6 to TRBJ2-1; the match to TRBD1 covers 10 bases. Germline V gives CDR1 MNHNY, CDR2 SVGAGI (reference sequence). V shed 6 bases and J 5 bases; nucleotides not matched to a gene: 7. The CDR3 is 15 amino acids. The CDR3 is CASRLSGQGDNEQFF. For the CDR3, the DNA is TGTGCCAGCAGACTTTCAGGACAGGGGGACAATGAGCAGTTCTTC.

J is TRBJ1-2 and V is TRBV10-1, with D perhaps matching TRBD1 (5 bases). CDR1 and CDR2 (germline): WNHNN, SYGVQD (reference sequence). This CDR3 contains 12 residues. Trimming left V 8 bases short and J 8 bases short, with 15 bases between. CDR3: CASGDLPRGYTF. DNA of the CDR3: TGCGCCAGCGGGGACCTACCTCGAGGCTACACCTTC.

The genes are TRBV27 and TRBJ1-5; perhaps TRBD1 as D (5 bases). V was shortened by 2 bases and J by 5 bases, with 7 bases between the two germline ends. CDR1 and CDR2 (germline): MNHEY, SMNVEV (reference sequence). CDR3 length equals 13 residues. The CDR3 region has the DNA TGTGCCAGCAGTTTAGGGACGTATCAGCCCCAGCATTTT. Translated: CASSLGTYQPQHF.

The chain joins TRBV30 to TRBJ1-1; the D gene is possibly TRBD1 (6 bases). V dropped 2 bases and J dropped 7 bases, with 14 bases sitting between them. The CDR3 is 13 residues long. Per germline, CDR1 GTSNPN and CDR2 SVGIG (reference sequence). In DNA, the CDR3 is TGTGCCTGGAGTCGCACAGGGTGGAGTGAAGCTTTCTTT. Translation gives CAWSRTGWSEAFF.

The V call is TRBV5-4, the J call TRBJ1-2; D uncertain. CDR3 size: 15 residues. V lost 2 bases to trimming and J lost 5 bases, with 16 bases between them. Looked up from germline, CDR1 is SGHNT and CDR2 is YYREEE (reference sequence). The CDR3 nucleotides are TGTGCCAGCAGCTTACGGGGAAGTGGTGGGTATGGCTACACCTTC. This translates into CASSLRGSGGYGYTF.

This clone came up many times. The chain has TRBV27 and TRBJ1-1; the D gene is possibly TRBD1 (5 bases). The CDR3 extends over 13 amino acids. Per germline, CDR1 MNHEY and CDR2 SMNVEV (reference sequence). Trimming cost V 0 bases and J 7 bases, with 9 bases left between them. Here the CDR3 DNA reads TGTGCCAGCAGTTTATCGTCGAGGGGTGAAGCTTTCTTT. It specifies CASSLSSRGEAFF.

The genes are TRBV29-1 and TRBJ2-3; 8 positions agree with TRBD1. J was trimmed by 4 bases and V by 8 bases; bases with no gene match: 5. The CDR3 contains 12 residues. Germline V gene data show CDR1 as SQVTM and CDR2 as ANQGSEA. The CDR3 reads CSHGQGSDTQYF. The CDR3 DNA reads as TGCAGCCACGGACAGGGCTCAGATACGCAGTATTTT.

The genes are TRBV30 and TRBJ2-1, with 10 bases fitting TRBD2. Losses at the gene ends were 0 bases for V and 4 bases for J; bases not matched to a gene: 15. Germline values: CDR1 GTSNPN, CDR2 SVGIG (reference sequence). This CDR3 region has 19 residues. As DNA, the CDR3 is TGTGCCTGGAGTGTAAACTCCGGTCGAAGCGGGAGGGCTTACAATGAGCAGTTCTTC. It codes for CAWSVNSGRSGRAYNEQFF. The variable domain in full, with the rest retrieved from reference TRBV30 and TRBJ2-1, is SQTIHQWPATLVQPVGSPLSLECTVEGTSNPNLYWYRQAAGRGLQLLFYSVGIGQISSEVPQNLSASRPQDRQFILSSKKLLLSDSGFYLCAWSVNSGRSGRAYNEQFFGPGTRLTVL.

The genes are TRBV5-6 and TRBJ2-7; D perhaps matches TRBD1 (6 bases). V lost 2 bases and J 11 bases, leaving 17 bases between the germline ends. The CDR3 has 13 amino acids. The germline gives CDR1 SGHDT, CDR2 YYEEEE. The CDR3 bases are TGTGCCAGCAGCTTTTGGGGTGGGGGCGTTGAGTACTTC. Translating it yields CASSFWGGGVEYF.

This chain uses TRBV9 with TRBJ2-2, with unresolved D. Trimming cost V 7 bases and J 0 bases, with 13 bases left between them. Per germline, CDR1 SGDLS and CDR2 YYNGEE. The CDR3 runs to 15 residues. As DNA, the CDR3 is TGTGCCAGCTCCCTTAGTGGTACGAACACCGGGGAGCTGTTTTTT. Encoded protein: CASSLSGTNTGELFF.

This clone was seen more than once but under ten times. The V call is TRBV14, the J call TRBJ2-3; no definite D call. This CDR3 is built from 13 residues. Germline V lookup: CDR1 SGHDN, CDR2 FVKESK. V was pared by 3 bases and J by 5 bases, with 9 bases between. CDR3 amino acids: CASSQGLIDTQYF. In DNA form, the CDR3 reads TGTGCCAGCAGCCAGGGTCTAATAGATACGCAGTATTTT.

V and J are TRBV9 and TRBJ1-3; D is perhaps TRBD1 (5 bases). This CDR3 comprises 15 residues. Germline values: CDR1 SGDLS, CDR2 YYNGEE. V shed 0 bases and J shed 7 bases, with 14 bases lying between them. DNA for the CDR3: TGTGCCAGCAGCGTAGGACAGTCGTCCGGGAACACCATATATTTT. It translates to CASSVGQSSGNTIYF. Using reference TRBV9 and TRBJ1-3 for the parts outside the CDR3, the full variable domain is DSGVTQTPKHLITATGQRVTLRCSPRSGDLSVYWYQQSLDQGLQFLIQYYNGEERAKGNILERFSAQQFPDLHSELNLSSLELGDSALYFCASSVGQSSGNTIYFGEGSWLTVV.

This chain joins TRBV5-8 and TRBJ1-5; D not resolved. From germline, CDR1 is SGHTS and CDR2 YDEGEE. V was trimmed by 2 bases and J by 3 bases, leaving 6 bases between them. This CDR3 is 13 amino acids long. The CDR3 DNA follows: TGTGCCAGCAGCTTATACAACAATCAGCCCCAGCATTTT. Amino acids: CASSLYNNQPQHF. Full variable domain (missing parts from reference TRBV5-8 and TRBJ1-5): EAGVTQSPTHLIKTRGQQATLRCSPISGHTSVYWYQQALGLGLQFLLWYDEGEERNRGNFPPRFSGRQFPNYSSELNVNALELEDSALYLCASSLYNNQPQHFGDGTRLSIL.

The chain carries TRBV21-1 and TRBJ1-2. TRBV21-1 is annotated as a pseudogene. This CDR3 has 15 amino acids. The CDR3 loop is CASSKAWVLLEGYTF. The CDR3 bases are TGTGCCAGCAGCAAAGCGTGGGTTCTCTTGGAAGGCTACACCTTC.

The chain uses TRBV21-1 and TRBJ1-5. TRBV21-1 is recorded as a pseudogene. This CDR3 is 15 amino acids long. This chain's CDR3 is CASSKGWRCNQPQHF. CDR3 DNA sequence: TGTGCCAGCAGCAAAGGGTGGCGGTGCAATCAGCCCCAGCATTTT.

The CDR3: CASGTRYEQYF. The CDR3 nucleotides are TGTGCCAGCGGAACCCGCTACGAGCAGTACTTC. The chain carries TRBV2 and TRBJ2-7, with D hard to call. Trimming took off 8 bases at V and 3 bases at J, with 8 bases between the two ends. The germline V gene encodes CDR1 SNHLY and CDR2 FYNNEI. This CDR3 is built from 11 residues.